The clone carrying this TCR beta chain has just a few counts. Its target is not known. The data belong to a study of T-cell memory formation after mild COVID-19. At the level of the study: Each donor largely had its own TCR clusters. General study results and limits: Contracting clones from day 15 to 85 had balanced CD4/CD8; later expanders favoured CD4+.

TCRdb itself ran the 5' RACE reads through MiXCR, one entry per CDR3 protein. The sample holds roughly 130,000 distinct CDR3 sequences, approximately 17% seen once. What was sequenced was PBMCs or a T cell subset sorted from them (not recorded which). The TCR sequence derives from a man between 18 and 29 years old who had mild COVID-19 (a few samples of this study predate the infection). Cell type and time point are not known.

The CDR3 loop is CSAQQGNYGYTF. The CDR3 DNA sequence: TGCAGTGCCCAACAGGGGAACTATGGCTACACCTTC. The chain carries TRBV20-1 and TRBJ1-2, with TRBD1 matching 7 bases. This CDR3 is built from 12 residues. Germline CDR1 reads DFQATT; CDR2 reads SNEGSKA (reference sequence). V lost 6 bases, J lost 2 bases, and 3 bases stayed unmatched.